One and the same sample provided the 23 T cell receptor beta chains below, sequenced in a study of blood T cell repertoires in COVID-19. The repertoire was sequenced with immunoSEQ multiplex PCR; TCRdb's copy has only in-frame clones and lacks some. The repertoire holds roughly 180,000 clones, roughly 81% seen once, with roughly 8% in the top ten. Material: peripheral blood. Every receptor here comes from a man aged 35 to 55 who had recovered from COVID-19.

CDR3 DNA: TGTGCCAGCAGCAAAGTCAGGCAAGGTAGCGGGACAGGGAGTTACGAGCAGTACTTC. Its translation: CASSKVRQGSGTGSYEQYF. This chain uses TRBV21-1 with TRBJ2-7; the D call TRBD1 from the table was never checked on the DNA. TRBV21-1 is described as a pseudogene. This CDR3 has 19 amino acids.

J is TRBJ2-7 and V is TRBV5-1, with D possibly TRBD1 on 6 matching bases. This CDR3 has 13 residues. Trimming cost V 4 bases and J 5 bases, with 13 bases left between them. Germline assignment: CDR1 SGHRS and CDR2 YFSETQ. CDR3 DNA sequence: TGCGCCAGCAGCACCCGGACAGCTAACGAGCAGTACTTC. This translates into CASSTRTANEQYF.

This clone appeared once. This chain joins TRBV11-2 and TRBJ1-5; D is unresolved. The CDR3 is 13 amino acids. Trimming took off 3 bases at V and 0 bases at J, with 3 bases between the two ends. Germline V gives CDR1 SGHAT, CDR2 FQNNGV. CDR3 sequence: CASSFGSNQPQHF. In nucleotides, the CDR3 is TGTGCCAGCAGCTTCGGTAGCAATCAGCCCCAGCATTTT. The full variable domain, with the rest looked up from reference TRBV11-2 and TRBJ1-5, is EAGVAQSPRYKIIEKRQSVAFWCNPISGHATLYWYQQILGQGPKLLIQFQNNGVVDDSQLPKDRFSAERLKGVDSTLKIQPAKLEDSAVYLCASSFGSNQPQHFGDGTRLSIL.

The chain joins TRBV6-5 to TRBJ2-7; the match to TRBD1 covers 8 bases. Germline CDR1 reads MNHEY; CDR2 reads SVGAGI. The CDR3 has 14 residues. The trim removed 5 bases at V and 5 bases at J, leaving 8 bases unmatched. CDR3 nucleotide sequence: TGTGCCAGCAGTACGCAGGACAGGGACCACGAGCAGTACTTC. It encodes CASSTQDRDHEQYF.

V usage is TRBV28 and J usage is TRBJ2-7; the D is unclear. CDR3 length: 13 amino acids. CDR1 and CDR2 (germline): MDHEN, SYDVKM. V shed 3 bases and J shed 2 bases, with 8 bases lying between them. The CDR3 region has the DNA TGTGCCAGCAGTTTCGGCGGTACCTACGAGCAGTACTTC. Encoded protein: CASSFGGTYEQYF.

The CDR3 spells CASSLPEPTQAFF. The CDR3 DNA sequence: TGTGCCAGCAGCTTACCCGAGCCCACCCAAGCTTTCTTT. V usage is TRBV13 and J usage is TRBJ1-1; no reliable D call. V was shortened by 2 bases and J by 9 bases, with 13 bases between the two germline ends. Germline V CDR1 and CDR2: PRHDT, FYEKMQ (reference sequence). There are 13 residues in the CDR3.

The chain has TRBV6-5 and TRBJ1-1, with D hard to call. CDR3 length: 13 amino acids. Deletions cut 7 bases from V and 0 bases from J, with 9 bases between. In germline, CDR1 is MNHEY, CDR2 SVGAGI. The CDR3 protein is CASTLTMNTEAFF. The CDR3, as DNA: TGTGCCAGCACCCTCACAATGAACACTGAAGCTTTCTTT.

This clone was counted once. This chain joins TRBV30 and TRBJ1-4; D perhaps matches TRBD1 (5 bases). CDR1 is GTSNPN, CDR2 SVGIG, per germline (reference sequence). Trimming took 0 bases from V and 8 from J, leaving 13 bases between them. CDR3 length equals 14 residues. The chain's CDR3 is CAWSVEGPFEKLFF. In DNA form, the CDR3 reads TGTGCCTGGAGTGTGGAGGGGCCTTTCGAAAAACTGTTTTTT.

V and J are TRBV7-2 and TRBJ2-7; 8 bases match TRBD1. J lost 5 bases, V lost 4 bases, and 7 bases had no gene match. CDR3 size: 14 residues. Germline values: CDR1 SGHTA, CDR2 FQGNSA. The DNA for the CDR3 is TGTGCCAGCAGCTACGACAGGGGTCGCGACGAGCAGTACTTC. Translation gives CASSYDRGRDEQYF.

J is TRBJ2-1 and V is TRBV5-6; weak D call: TRBD2 (5 bases). The V gene's germline CDR1 is SGHDT and CDR2 YYEEEE. The V end was cut by 4 bases, the J end by 0 bases, with 14 bases between. The CDR3 is made up of 16 amino acids. The CDR3 sequence: CASSLPAESSYNEQFF. The DNA of the CDR3 is TGTGCCAGCAGCCTACCAGCGGAGAGCTCCTACAATGAGCAGTTCTTC.

In its sample, this clone was seen a few times. The chain has TRBV12-3 or TRBV12-4 and TRBJ2-7; D perhaps matches TRBD2 (6 bases). The CDR3 is 13 residues long. The V and J ends lost 6 bases and 5 bases respectively, with 14 bases between them. For the CDR3, the DNA is TGTGCCAGCAGCCCCGGCGCGGGGCACGAGCAGTACTTC. Translated, it gives CASSPGAGHEQYF.

This clone was seen only once. The V gene is TRBV30, the J gene TRBJ1-6; D is uncertain. The V gene's germline CDR1 is GTSNPN and CDR2 SVGIG (reference sequence). CDR3 length: 12 residues. Trimming shortened V by 0 bases and J by 9 bases, and 6 bases separated the two germline ends. The CDR3 loop is CAWSVSLSPLHF. CDR3 bases: TGTGCCTGGAGTGTCTCCCTTTCACCCCTCCACTTT.

In this sample, this clone turned up once. The CDR3 sequence: CASKLAGTDTQYF. In DNA form, the CDR3 reads TGTGCCAGCAAACTAGCGGGCACAGATACGCAGTATTTT. V and J are TRBV18 and TRBJ2-3, with 8 bases aligning to TRBD2. Germline CDR1 is KGHSH and CDR2 is LQKENI. Trimming cost V 8 bases and J 1 base; bases outside gene matches: 2. This CDR3 comprises 13 residues.

The rearrangement joins TRBV19 to TRBJ2-7; the match to TRBD1 covers 11 bases. The CDR3 has 14 amino acids. V gave up 6 bases and J gave up 7 bases; unmatched junction bases: 8. The germline CDR1 and CDR2 sequences are LNHDA and SQIVND (reference sequence). The CDR3 DNA reads TGTGCCAGTAGCAGGACAGGGGGCGGTCGGGAGCAGTACTTC. This encodes CASSRTGGGREQYF.

The chain employs TRBV18 and TRBJ2-3, with TRBD2 as a possible D gene (5 bases). The CDR3 has 13 amino acids. CDR1 and CDR2 (germline): KGHSH, LQKENI. The ends were cut back, 5 bases at V and 2 bases at J, with 8 bases in the middle. The CDR3 DNA reads TGTGCCAGCTCAAAGCGGAACACAGATACGCAGTATTTT. Protein: CASSKRNTDTQYF.

The chain joins TRBV7-9 to TRBJ2-5; a weak D match, TRBD1 (5 bases). The CDR3 loop spans 13 amino acids. Germline assignment: CDR1 SEHNR and CDR2 FQNEAQ (reference sequence). V shed 4 bases and J shed 3 bases, with 9 bases lying between them. As DNA, the CDR3 is TGTGCCAGCAGCTGGCAGGGTAAAGAGACCCAGTACTTC. As protein: CASSWQGKETQYF.

V and J are TRBV30 and TRBJ1-3; a possible D gene is TRBD1 (5 bases). The CDR3 covers 16 residues. Germline V CDR1 and CDR2: GTSNPN, SVGIG (reference sequence). The V and J ends lost 0 bases and 0 bases respectively, with 12 bases between them. The CDR3 DNA reads as TGTGCCTGGAGTGTACAAGGGGCCAGCTCTGGAAACACCATATATTTT. Its translation is CAWSVQGASSGNTIYF. Full variable domain (missing parts from reference TRBV30 and TRBJ1-3): SQTIHQWPATLVQPVGSPLSLECTVEGTSNPNLYWYRQAAGRGLQLLFYSVGIGQISSEVPQNLSASRPQDRQFILSSKKLLLSDSGFYLCAWSVQGASSGNTIYFGEGSWLTVV.

The chain employs TRBV18 and TRBJ1-5, with a possible D match to TRBD1 (6 bases). Germline V gene lookup returns CDR1 KGHSH and CDR2 LQKENI. The CDR3 runs to 15 residues. The V and J ends lost 5 bases and 1 base respectively, with 12 bases between them. CDR3 in amino acids: CASSGSGASNQPQHF. The CDR3 DNA sequence: TGTGCCAGCTCAGGATCAGGGGCGAGCAATCAGCCCCAGCATTTT.

The chain carries TRBV3-1 (or the pseudogene TRBV3-2) and TRBJ2-5; D may be TRBD2 (6 bases). The CDR3 totals 13 residues. Trimming left V 6 bases short and J 3 bases short, with 11 bases between. Germline V lookup: CDR1 LGHDT, CDR2 YNNKEL (reference sequence). The CDR3 loop is CASRTGAKETQYF. CDR3 coding DNA: TGTGCCAGCAGGACGGGAGCAAAAGAGACCCAGTACTTC.

The gene calls are TRBV13 and TRBJ2-7, with D unclear. The CDR3 loop spans 14 amino acids. The V end lost 1 base, the J end lost 2 bases, and 9 bases lay between the germline ends. Germline V gene lookup returns CDR1 PRHDT and CDR2 FYEKMQ (reference sequence). For the CDR3, the DNA is TGTGCCAGCAGCTTAGTCGGGTTGGCCTACGAGCAGTACTTC. Translation: CASSLVGLAYEQYF.

This clone was counted a few times. This sequence joins TRBV4-3 and TRBJ2-3; 7 bases are a match to TRBD2. The CDR3 length is 16 residues. Per the germline V gene, CDR1 is LGHNA and CDR2 is YSLEER. V was clipped by 2 bases and J by 4 bases; unmatched bases: 9. CDR3 sequence (DNA): TGCGCCAGCAGCCAAACCGTGGGGGGGGGTGCAGATACGCAGTATTTT. Translating it yields CASSQTVGGGADTQYF.

The chain couples TRBV7-3 to TRBJ2-2; a weak D match, TRBD1 (6 bases). This CDR3 region has 15 residues. Trimming took 5 bases from V and 0 from J, leaving 10 bases between them. Germline CDR1 SGHTA, CDR2 FQGTGA. The CDR3 loop reads CASSRTASNTGELFF. CDR3 nucleotide sequence: TGTGCCAGCAGCCGGACAGCCTCGAACACCGGGGAGCTGTTTTTT.

The chain couples TRBV3-1 (or the pseudogene TRBV3-2) to TRBJ2-3; D not resolved. This CDR3 spans 15 amino acids. Germline CDR1 LGHDT, CDR2 YNNKEL (reference sequence). The V end lost 6 bases, the J end lost 3 bases, and 16 bases lay between the germline ends. The CDR3 DNA follows: TGTGCCAGCAGTTCGAACATCTTGCTGACAGATACGCAGTATTTT. Translated: CASSSNILLTDTQYF.